This entry lists 21 T cell receptor beta chains sequenced from one sample in a study of early T cells in non-severe SARS-CoV-2 infection. TCRdb redid the calling of the 5' RACE reads with MiXCR, one entry per CDR3 protein. The data show approximately 74,000 distinct CDR3 sequences, roughly 13% seen once. The sample comprised whole blood. Receptors were obtained from an adult who was a healthcare worker with PCR-confirmed SARS-CoV-2 infection or an uninfected control (not recorded which).

The CDR3 reads CASSFGAEYTDTQYF. The CDR3 nucleotides are TGTGCCAGCAGCTTTGGGGCGGAATACACAGATACGCAGTATTTT. The rearrangement uses TRBV11-2 and TRBJ2-3; D is possibly TRBD1 (5 bases). V was cut by 3 bases and J by 2 bases, with 12 bases left in between. CDR1 is SGHAT, CDR2 FQNNGV, per germline. The CDR3 extends over 15 amino acids.

This clonotype showed up just a few times. V and J are TRBV12-5 and TRBJ1-1; TRBD1 matches 8 bases. Germline CDR1 LGHNT, CDR2 FRNRAP. The junction had 12 bases not matched to a gene; V was cut back by 6 bases and J by 3 bases. The CDR3 has 16 amino acids. CDR3: CASGPGPGGLYTEAFF. The CDR3 DNA reads TGTGCTAGTGGACCGGGTCCAGGGGGCCTGTACACTGAAGCTTTCTTT.

This chain links TRBV11-2 with TRBJ1-2, with D possibly matching TRBD1 (5 bases). Deletions cut 5 bases from V and 6 bases from J, with 13 bases between. The CDR3 runs to 13 residues. Germline values: CDR1 SGHAT, CDR2 FQNNGV. The CDR3 bases are TGTGCCAGCAGCCCAAACCCAGGGAATGGCTACACCTTC. Translating gives CASSPNPGNGYTF.

The V and J genes are TRBV4-1 and TRBJ2-7, with unresolved D. The V end was cut by 0 bases, the J end by 3 bases, with 9 bases between. The CDR3 is 14 residues long. CDR1 is MGHRA, CDR2 YSYEKL, per germline. The CDR3 coding sequence is TGCGCCAGCAGCCAAGATGGTGGGGTCTACGAGCAGTACTTC. This encodes CASSQDGGVYEQYF.

This clonotype has only a few counts. This chain joins TRBV4-2 and TRBJ1-1; D might be TRBD1 (6 bases). The V gene lost 0 bases and the J gene lost 1 base, with 9 bases spanning the gap. CDR3 length: 15 residues. CDR1 is LGHNA and CDR2 is YNFKEQ in the germline V gene. CDR3 in amino acids: CASSQDSRGNTEAFF. The DNA for the CDR3 is TGTGCCAGCAGCCAAGATAGCAGGGGGAACACTGAAGCTTTCTTT.

Only a few counts were recorded for this clonotype. The chain combines TRBV7-8 with TRBJ1-3; D gene unclear. V shed 6 bases and J shed 7 bases, with 7 bases lying between them. The CDR3 runs to 11 residues. Germline V gene sequence: CDR1 SGHVS, CDR2 FQNEAQ. The CDR3 sequence is CASRIGNTIYF. For the CDR3, the DNA is TGTGCCAGCAGGATTGGGAACACCATATATTTT.

A few counts support this clonotype. This chain connects TRBV2 to TRBJ2-1; D gene unclear. Germline CDR1 SNHLY, CDR2 FYNNEI. The CDR3 consists of 12 residues. Trimming took 7 bases from V and 8 from J, leaving 12 bases between them. CDR3 nucleotides: TGTGCCAGCACGACTTTTAGCTATGAGCAGTTCTTC. The encoded protein is CASTTFSYEQFF.

CDR3: CASSRGDDQPQHF. The CDR3 DNA reads as TGTGCCAGCTCCAGAGGGGACGATCAGCCCCAGCATTTT. This chain uses TRBV7-2 with TRBJ1-5; the D gene is possibly TRBD1 (5 bases). CDR3 length: 13 residues. Trimming cost V 8 bases and J 5 bases, with 13 bases left between them. The germline gives CDR1 SGHTA, CDR2 FQGNSA.

This clonotype was picked up a small number of times. The rearrangement uses TRBV20-1 and TRBJ1-1, with D uncertain. Trimming took 2 bases from V and 8 from J, leaving 15 bases between them. CDR1 and CDR2 from the germline V gene are DFQATT and SNEGSKA (reference sequence). The CDR3 has 13 residues. CDR3 amino acids: CSARMDSPPEAFF. DNA for the CDR3: TGCAGTGCTAGAATGGACTCACCGCCCGAAGCTTTCTTT.

The genes are TRBV19 and TRBJ1-2; D may be TRBD1 (6 bases). The V and J ends lost 4 bases and 4 bases respectively, with 16 bases between them. The germline CDR1 and CDR2 sequences are LNHDA and SQIVND (reference sequence). The CDR3 consists of 15 residues. DNA of the CDR3: TGTGCCAGTAGTAGAGAGACCCGGGACACCTATGGCTACACCTTC. This sequence encodes CASSRETRDTYGYTF.

In DNA, the CDR3 is TGTGCCAGCAGCTTAGTGGGCGGGCTGGACGAGCAGTACTTC. This codes for CASSLVGGLDEQYF. The chain combines TRBV7-9 with TRBJ2-7, with D possibly TRBD2 on 5 matching bases. The CDR3 covers 14 residues. The germline V and J ends were trimmed by 1 base and 5 bases, with 12 bases remaining between them. Germline V lookup: CDR1 SEHNR, CDR2 FQNEAQ (reference sequence).

This clonotype was seen only a few times. This chain links TRBV6-2 or TRBV6-3 with TRBJ2-2; D unclear. Germline-derived CDR1 and CDR2 are MNHEY and SVGEGT. Trimming shortened V by 4 bases and J by 5 bases, and 5 bases separated the two germline ends. CDR3 length equals 12 residues. The CDR3 DNA follows: TGTGCCAGCAGTTCCCAGACCGGGGAGCTGTTTTTT. Protein product: CASSSQTGELFF.

The gene calls are TRBV4-3 and TRBJ2-7; no definite D call. CDR1 and CDR2 (germline): LGHNA, YSLEER. The CDR3 runs to 13 residues. V lost 2 bases, J lost 7 bases, and 12 bases lay in between. The CDR3 coding sequence is TGCGCCAGCAGCCAATATCTCCCTTCGGAGCAGTACTTC. This codes for CASSQYLPSEQYF.

This clonotype occurred a few times. V gene TRBV27 combines with J gene TRBJ2-5; D call uncertain. The V end lost 7 bases, the J end lost 2 bases, and 11 bases lay between the germline ends. CDR1 and CDR2 from the germline V gene are MNHEY and SMNVEV (reference sequence). This CDR3 is 13 amino acids long. Here the CDR3 DNA reads TGTGCCAGCATCCCTGCCCCTCAAGAGACCCAGTACTTC. It is translated as CASIPAPQETQYF.

This chain joins TRBV12-3 or TRBV12-4 and TRBJ2-7; 7 bases fit TRBD2. V lost 2 bases to trimming and J lost 5 bases; unmatched junction nucleotides: 6. The CDR3 totals 14 residues. CDR3 loop: CASSLWEGRHEQYF. The DNA for the CDR3 is TGTGCCAGCAGTTTATGGGAGGGGAGACACGAGCAGTACTTC.

The J gene is TRBJ2-3, the V gene TRBV4-1; D ambiguous. Trimming shortened V by 1 base and J by 2 bases, and 7 bases separated the two germline ends. Per germline, CDR1 MGHRA and CDR2 YSYEKL. The CDR3 sequence is 14 residues long. CDR3 in amino acids: CASSQGRPTDTQYF. CDR3 nucleotides: TGCGCCAGCAGCCAAGGTCGCCCCACAGATACGCAGTATTTT.

The chain joins TRBV12-3 or TRBV12-4 to TRBJ2-1; D is unclear. V dropped 2 bases and J dropped 9 bases, with 8 bases sitting between them. There are 12 residues in the CDR3. CDR3 sequence (DNA): TGTGCCAGCAGTTTAAGGTCTGGTGAGCAGTTCTTC. This codes for CASSLRSGEQFF.

The chain is built from TRBV20-1 and TRBJ2-3; 9 positions agree with TRBD2. This CDR3 region has 15 residues. In germline, CDR1 is DFQATT, CDR2 SNEGSKA (reference sequence). V trimming: 5 bases; J trimming: 2 bases; junction bases outside the gene matches: 8. The chain's CDR3 is CSAAPLAGYTDTQYF. CDR3 bases: TGCAGTGCTGCACCGCTAGCGGGATACACAGATACGCAGTATTTT.

The chain has TRBV18 and TRBJ1-1; D not certain. Germline V gene lookup returns CDR1 KGHSH and CDR2 LQKENI. This CDR3 is 13 amino acids long. V dropped 3 bases and J dropped 0 bases, with 5 bases sitting between them. The CDR3 sequence: CASSPGMNTEAFF. DNA of the CDR3: TGTGCCAGCTCACCGGGCATGAACACTGAAGCTTTCTTT.

This clonotype was seen at least ten times. V and J are TRBV3-1 and TRBJ1-2; a possible D gene is TRBD1 (5 bases). The CDR3 extends over 18 amino acids. Per the germline V gene, CDR1 is LGHDT and CDR2 is YNNKEL (reference sequence). The V and J ends lost 1 base and 3 bases respectively, with 21 bases between them. The CDR3 bases are TGTGCCAGCAGCCAAGTCGGCGAGTTCGGGGGTGCGTACTATGGCTACACCTTC. Encoded protein: CASSQVGEFGGAYYGYTF.

This clonotype has just a few counts. The chain joins TRBV5-1 to TRBJ1-2; D unclear. Germline-derived CDR1 and CDR2 are SGHRS and YFSETQ. This CDR3 comprises 13 residues. V lost 0 bases to trimming and J lost 4 bases, with 7 bases between them. CDR3 sequence reads: CASSLDWSYGYTF. For the CDR3, the DNA is TGCGCCAGCAGCTTGGATTGGAGCTATGGCTACACCTTC.